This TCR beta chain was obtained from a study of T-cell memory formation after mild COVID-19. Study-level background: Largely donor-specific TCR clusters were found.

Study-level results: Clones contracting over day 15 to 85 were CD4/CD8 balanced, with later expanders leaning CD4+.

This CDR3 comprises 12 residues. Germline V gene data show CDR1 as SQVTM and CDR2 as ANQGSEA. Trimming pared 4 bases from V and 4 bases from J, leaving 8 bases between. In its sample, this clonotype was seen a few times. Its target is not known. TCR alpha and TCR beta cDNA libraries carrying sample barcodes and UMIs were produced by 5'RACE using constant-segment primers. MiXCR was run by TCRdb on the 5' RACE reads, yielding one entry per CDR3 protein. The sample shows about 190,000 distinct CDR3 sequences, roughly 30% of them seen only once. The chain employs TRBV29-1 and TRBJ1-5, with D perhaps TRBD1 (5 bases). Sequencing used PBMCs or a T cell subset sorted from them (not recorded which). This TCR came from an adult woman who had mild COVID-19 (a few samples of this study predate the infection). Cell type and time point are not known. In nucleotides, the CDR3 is TGCAGCGTTGGACAGAAGAATCAGCCCCAGCATTTT. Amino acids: CSVGQKNQPQHF.